A single T cell receptor beta chain is shown here with its context. Normal lung sampling was at least 3 cm from the tumour, as distant as possible. These data originate in a study of immune cell composition in non-small cell lung cancer. Generated by immunoSEQ multiplex PCR, the TCRdb table keeps only in-frame clones and is missing some. The sample includes some 4,000 clones, more than 60% of them seen just once. CDR3 length: 14 amino acids. Trimming left V 1 base short and J 4 bases short, with 11 bases between. The V gene's germline CDR1 is SGHNT and CDR2 YYREEE (reference sequence). J is TRBJ1-2 and V is TRBV5-4; weak D call: TRBD1 (6 bases). This TCR was recovered from a human donor with non-small cell lung cancer. The sequenced sample consisted of non-adjacent lung tissue. The CDR3 here is CASSLNRVAYGYTF. In DNA form, the CDR3 reads TGTGCCAGCAGCTTGAACAGGGTTGCCTATGGCTACACCTTC.